The sequence of this T cell receptor (beta chain) was determined in a study of T cell repertoires in ileal Crohn's disease. Study details: All patients had surgery for stricturing (61%) or penetrating (about 39%) disease. TCRB immunosequencing input was roughly 500 nanograms of biopsy DNA per sample.

Noted time point: proximal margin of the surgical specimen (macroscopically non-inflamed). On this clone: Antigen: not known.

TCRdb keeps only in-frame clones here, not all; method: immunoSEQ multiplex PCR. The data show 480 or so clones, with 91% seen just once and over 9.5% held by the top ten. Study-wide points: Clonal expansions were more frequent in active smokers than non-smokers at surgery. High-frequency clones were more common in sorted CD8 than CD4 cells.

V trimming: 5 bases; J trimming: 8 bases; junction bases outside the gene matches: 7. The CDR3 loop spans 14 amino acids. The gene calls are TRBV5-3 and TRBJ1-6; 7 bases match TRBD1. TRBV5-3 is an ORF, with its function uncertain. Source material: ileal tissue. The sequence derives from an adult with Crohn's disease. The DNA for the CDR3 is TGTGCCAGAAGGATCCGGGACAGAGATTCACCCCTCCACTTT. As protein: CARRIRDRDSPLHF.